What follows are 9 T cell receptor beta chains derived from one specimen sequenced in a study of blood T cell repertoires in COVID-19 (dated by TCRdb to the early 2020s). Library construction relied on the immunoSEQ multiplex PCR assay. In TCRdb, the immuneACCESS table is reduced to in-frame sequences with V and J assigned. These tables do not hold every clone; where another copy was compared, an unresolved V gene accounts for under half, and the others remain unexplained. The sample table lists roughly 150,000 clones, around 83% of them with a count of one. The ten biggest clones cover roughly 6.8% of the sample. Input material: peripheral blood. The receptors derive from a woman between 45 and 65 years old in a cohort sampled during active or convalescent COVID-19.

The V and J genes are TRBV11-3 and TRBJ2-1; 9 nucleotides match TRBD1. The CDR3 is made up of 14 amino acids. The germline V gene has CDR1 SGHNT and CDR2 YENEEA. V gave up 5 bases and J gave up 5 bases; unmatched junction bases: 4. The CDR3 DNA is TGTGCCAGCAGCCACGGACAGGGGAACAATGAGCAGTTCTTC. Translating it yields CASSHGQGNNEQFF.

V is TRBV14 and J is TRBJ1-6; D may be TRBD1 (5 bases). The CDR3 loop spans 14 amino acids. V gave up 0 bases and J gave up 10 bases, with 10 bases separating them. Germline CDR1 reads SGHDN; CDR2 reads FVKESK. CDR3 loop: CASSQERGRSPLHF. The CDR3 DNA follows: TGTGCCAGCAGCCAAGAAAGGGGCCGGTCACCCCTCCACTTT.

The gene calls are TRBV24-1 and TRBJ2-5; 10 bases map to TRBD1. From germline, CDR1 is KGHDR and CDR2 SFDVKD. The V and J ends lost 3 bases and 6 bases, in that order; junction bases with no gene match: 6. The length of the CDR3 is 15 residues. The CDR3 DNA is TGTGCCACCAGTGATCGGACAGGGGGGGTAAAGACCCAGTACTTC. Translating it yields CATSDRTGGVKTQYF.

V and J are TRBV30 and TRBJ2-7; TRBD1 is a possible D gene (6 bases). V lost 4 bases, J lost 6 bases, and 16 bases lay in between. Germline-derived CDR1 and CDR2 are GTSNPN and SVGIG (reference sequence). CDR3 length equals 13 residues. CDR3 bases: TGTGCCTGGAAGTATGGCAGGGGCTCCGAGCAGTACTTC. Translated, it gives CAWKYGRGSEQYF.

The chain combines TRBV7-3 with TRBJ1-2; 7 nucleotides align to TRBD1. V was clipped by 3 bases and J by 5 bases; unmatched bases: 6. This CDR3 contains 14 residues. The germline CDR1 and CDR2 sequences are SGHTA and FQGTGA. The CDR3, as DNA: TGTGCCAGCAGCTTCACGGACAGGAGTTATGGCTACACCTTC. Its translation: CASSFTDRSYGYTF.

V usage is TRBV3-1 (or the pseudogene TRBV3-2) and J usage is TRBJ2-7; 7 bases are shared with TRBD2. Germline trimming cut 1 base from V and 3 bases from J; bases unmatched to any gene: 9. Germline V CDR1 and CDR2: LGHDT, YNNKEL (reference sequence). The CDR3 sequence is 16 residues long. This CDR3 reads CASSQVGGGTFYEQYF. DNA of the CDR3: TGTGCCAGCAGCCAAGTGGGGGGAGGGACCTTCTACGAGCAGTACTTC.

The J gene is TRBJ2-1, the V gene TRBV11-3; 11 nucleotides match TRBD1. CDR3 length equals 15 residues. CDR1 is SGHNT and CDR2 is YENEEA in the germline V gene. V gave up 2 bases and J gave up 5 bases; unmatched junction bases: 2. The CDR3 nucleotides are TGTGCCAGCAGCTTATGGGGACAGGGGGACAATGAGCAGTTCTTC. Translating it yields CASSLWGQGDNEQFF.

The CDR3 loop is CASSAQAGNTIYF. The DNA for the CDR3 is TGTGCCAGCAGTGCCCAGGCTGGAAACACCATATATTTT. This chain connects TRBV25-1 to TRBJ1-3; D unresolved. The length of the CDR3 is 13 residues. With 4 bases removed from V and 2 bases from J, the gap between germline ends came to 6 bases. Per the germline V gene, CDR1 is MGHDK and CDR2 is SYGVNS.

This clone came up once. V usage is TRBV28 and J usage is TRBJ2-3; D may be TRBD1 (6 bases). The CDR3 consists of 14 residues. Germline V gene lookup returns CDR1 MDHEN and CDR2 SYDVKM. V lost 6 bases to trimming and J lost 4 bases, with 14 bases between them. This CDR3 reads CASRQGNRADTQYF. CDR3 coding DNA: TGTGCCAGCAGGCAGGGGAATAGGGCAGATACGCAGTATTTT.